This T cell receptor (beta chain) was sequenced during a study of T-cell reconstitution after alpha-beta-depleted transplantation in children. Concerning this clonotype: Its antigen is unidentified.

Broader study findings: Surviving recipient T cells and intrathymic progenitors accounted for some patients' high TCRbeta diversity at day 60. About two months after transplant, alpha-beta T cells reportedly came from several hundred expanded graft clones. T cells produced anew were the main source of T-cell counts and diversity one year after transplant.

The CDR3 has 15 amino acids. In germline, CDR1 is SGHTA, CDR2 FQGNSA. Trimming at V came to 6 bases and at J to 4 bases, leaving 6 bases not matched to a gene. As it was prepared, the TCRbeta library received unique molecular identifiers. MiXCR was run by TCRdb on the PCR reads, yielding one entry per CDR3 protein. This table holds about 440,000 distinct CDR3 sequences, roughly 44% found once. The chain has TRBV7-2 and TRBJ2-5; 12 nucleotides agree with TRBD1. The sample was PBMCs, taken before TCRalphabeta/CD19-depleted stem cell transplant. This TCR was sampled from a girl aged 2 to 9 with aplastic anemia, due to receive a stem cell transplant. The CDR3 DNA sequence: TGTGCCAGCAGTTCGGGACAGGGGGCGAGAGAGACCCAGTACTTC. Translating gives CASSSGQGARETQYF.